The clone carrying this T cell receptor beta chain was seen ten or more times. The antigen is not known. The entry originates in a study of T cells in Graves' hyperthyroidism and ophthalmopathy. A sample of blood taken at first hyperthyroidism diagnosis preceded any ophthalmopathy symptoms. From RNA transcripts, TCR beta CDR3 regions were amplified. The primer set for the first-round RT-PCR of the TCR CDR3 was HTBI. TCRdb processed the multiplex PCR reads anew with MiXCR; each CDR3 protein has one entry. The table records 350,000 to 450,000 distinct CDR3 sequences, roughly 15% of them present only once. The CDR3 consists of 15 residues. V dropped 6 bases and J dropped 8; count of bases not matched to a gene: 8. Findings of the study overall: From stable hyperthyroidism, ophthalmopathy was set apart by a 13 V-J model. Within blood appeared most thyroid clonotypes that had expanded above 0.001.

This rearrangement joins TRBV12-3 or TRBV12-4 to TRBJ2-1; 12 nucleotides agree with TRBD1. Sequencing input: blood. The sequence came from a woman in her 30s with Graves' hyperthyroidism that later progressed to Graves' ophthalmopathy. The CDR3 region is CASSRTGTGGHEQFF. The CDR3 DNA follows: TGTGCCAGCAGCCGGACCGGGACAGGGGGCCATGAGCAGTTCTTC.